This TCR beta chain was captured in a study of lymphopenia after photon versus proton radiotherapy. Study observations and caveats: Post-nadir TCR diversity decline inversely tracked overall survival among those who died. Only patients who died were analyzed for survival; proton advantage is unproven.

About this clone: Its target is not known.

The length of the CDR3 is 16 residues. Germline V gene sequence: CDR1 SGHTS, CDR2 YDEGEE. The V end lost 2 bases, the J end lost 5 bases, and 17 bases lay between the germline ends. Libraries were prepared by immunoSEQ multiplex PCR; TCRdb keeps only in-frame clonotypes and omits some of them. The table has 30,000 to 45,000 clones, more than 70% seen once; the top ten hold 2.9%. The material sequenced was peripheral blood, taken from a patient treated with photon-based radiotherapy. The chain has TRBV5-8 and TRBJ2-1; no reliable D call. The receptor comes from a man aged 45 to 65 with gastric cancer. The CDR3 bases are TGTGCCAGCAGCTTAATAGGCTGGGAAAGCGACAATGAGCAGTTCTTC. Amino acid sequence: CASSLIGWESDNEQFF.